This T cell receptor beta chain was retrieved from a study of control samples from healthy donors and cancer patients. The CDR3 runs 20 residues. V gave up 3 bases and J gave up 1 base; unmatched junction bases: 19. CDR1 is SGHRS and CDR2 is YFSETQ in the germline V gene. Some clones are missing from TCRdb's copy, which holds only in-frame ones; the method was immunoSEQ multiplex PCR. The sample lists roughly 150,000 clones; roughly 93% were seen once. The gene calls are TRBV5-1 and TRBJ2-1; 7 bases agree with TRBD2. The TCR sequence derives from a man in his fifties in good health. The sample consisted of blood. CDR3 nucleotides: TGCGCCAGCAGCTACCCGCGAGAAATCAAAAGCGGGACTTCCTACAATGAGCAGTTCTTC. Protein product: CASSYPREIKSGTSYNEQFF.